This T cell receptor beta chain was captured by sequencing in a study of T-cell memory formation after mild COVID-19. The ends lost 4 bases at V and 3 bases at J; junction bases unmatched: 4. Germline CDR1 and CDR2: KGHDR and SFDVKD. This CDR3 region has 16 residues. Study results and limitations: A subset of responding clones appeared in pre-infection memory, suggesting cross-reactive memory joined. CD4+ contracting clones were mainly CM and EM; CD8+ ones, EMRA. Second-wave clones reaching peak frequency on day 37 lacked confirmed SARS-CoV-2 specificity.

The table lists this clonotype with a few counts. Its antigen is as yet unknown. TCRdb re-called the 5' RACE reads through MiXCR, storing one row per CDR3 protein. The sample has 150,000 to 200,000 distinct CDR3 sequences; 16% are singletons. The sample comprised PBMCs or a T cell subset sorted from them (not recorded which). The chain uses TRBV24-1 and TRBJ2-3; 12 nucleotides align to TRBD1. The sequence was collected from an adult woman who had mild COVID-19 (a few samples of this study predate the infection). Cell type and time point are not known. The CDR3 nucleotides are TGTGCCACCAGTGACCCGGGACAGGGGGCAACAGATACGCAGTATTTT. It yields the protein CATSDPGQGATDTQYF.